This TCR beta chain was sequenced in a study of cytomegalovirus exposure and HLA in healthy donors. Profiling relied on immunoSEQ multiplex PCR, and the TCRdb table lists in-frame clones only, not all of them. The sample records 250,000 to 400,000 clones, 88% being singletons. Study findings and constraints: In vitro work confirmed that a few CMV-associated chains recognize CMV antigens.

Regarding this clone: What it binds is not known.

The sample was PBMCs. The receptor's source is a young man in good health and CMV-seronegative.

In DNA, the CDR3 is TGTGCCAGCAGCCCGGGAGCAGGAAACACCATATATTTT. This translates into CASSPGAGNTIYF. V usage is TRBV27 and J usage is TRBJ1-3; D remains ambiguous. The germline CDR1 and CDR2 sequences are MNHEY and SMNVEV (reference sequence). The CDR3 consists of 13 residues. Trimming pared 6 bases from V and 4 bases from J, leaving 10 bases between.